The clone carrying this T cell receptor beta chain was picked up a small number of times. The sample belongs to a study of blood T cells in healthy people across ages. Alongside a J-beta primer mix, a sample-barcoded 5' primer served in a second PCR lasting roughly 6 to 12 cycles. In TCRdb, the 5' RACE reads were re-called with MiXCR into one record per CDR3 protein. The sample contains under 2 million distinct CDR3 sequences, about 35% of which appear only once. Germline V gives CDR1 SEHNR, CDR2 FQNEAQ (reference sequence). The V end lost 1 base, the J end lost 0 bases, and 7 bases lay between the germline ends. This CDR3 has 15 amino acids.

The chain joins TRBV7-9 to TRBJ2-1; D unclear. Sequencing input: blood. The sequence came from a woman in her 30s in good health. CDR3 coding DNA: TGTGCCAGCAGCTTAGGGTTCCTCTCCTACAATGAGCAGTTCTTC. This encodes CASSLGFLSYNEQFF.